The 2 T cell receptor beta chains below come from one sample, sequenced in a study of control samples from healthy donors and cancer patients. The assay was immunoSEQ multiplex PCR, and TCRdb's table has in-frame clones only and misses some. The table records roughly 150,000 clones, 85% to 90% of them present only once. What was sequenced was blood. The receptor source for this set is a man younger than 35 in good health.

This clone was recorded a few times. The chain combines TRBV6-9 with TRBJ1-6; possible D gene TRBD1, 6 bases. The CDR3 spans 22 residues. The germline V gene encodes CDR1 MNHGY and CDR2 SVAAGI. The germline V and J ends were trimmed by 2 bases and 8 bases, with 34 bases remaining between them. CDR3 in DNA: TGTGCCAGCAGTTATGATTCGGCAGAGAGAGCCCCTCGGGGGCGGGAGGATTCACCCCTCCACTTT. Translated: CASSYDSAERAPRGREDSPLHF.

The rearrangement uses TRBV7-3 and TRBJ2-2, with D possibly being TRBD2 (6 bases). Trimming took 5 bases from V and 2 from J, leaving 15 bases between them. This CDR3 contains 16 residues. CDR1 is SGHTA and CDR2 is FQGTGA in the germline V gene. The CDR3 sequence: CASSPLGTLNTGELFF. Written as DNA, the CDR3 is TGTGCCAGCAGCCCTCTAGGGACTTTAAACACCGGGGAGCTGTTTTTT.